A selection of T cell receptor beta chains follows, all from one sample in a study of a mutant IDH1 vaccine in newly diagnosed glioma. Sequencing used immunoSEQ multiplex PCR; TCRdb keeps in-frame clones, though not all of them. The table shows about 21,000 clones, with about 85% occurring only once. Sequencing used PBMCs, obtained from a glioma patient treated with radiotherapy, temozolomide or both. These receptors all come from a man aged 35 to 55 with glioma. CDR3s include the opening cysteine and the closing phenylalanine or tryptophan. The D gene is left open where the match is weak. Clone size appears in some rows only: once, few, many, or a class for an expanded clone.

j_call: TRBJ1-4
clone_size: .
v_call: TRBV6-5
d_call: TRBD1
cdr3_aa: CASSADRDEKLFF
cdr3_nt: TGTGCCAGCAGCGCAGACAGGGATGAAAAACTGTTTTTT

j_call: TRBJ2-7
clone_size: .
v_call: TRBV2
d_call: .
cdr3_aa: CASSVRVRGSVLLSYEQYF
cdr3_nt: TGTGCCAGCAGTGTTCGAGTACGGGGTTCGGTCCTGTTGTCCTACGAGCAGTACTTC

j_call: TRBJ1-4
clone_size: .
v_call: TRBV6-1
d_call: .
cdr3_aa: CASSEAKGGGNEKLFF
cdr3_nt: TGTGCCAGCAGTGAAGCCAAGGGTGGTGGGAATGAAAAACTGTTTTTT

j_call: TRBJ2-5
clone_size: .
v_call: TRBV30
d_call: .
cdr3_aa: CAWNKGRSRETQYF
cdr3_nt: TGTGCCTGGAACAAGGGGCGTTCCCGGGAGACCCAGTACTTC

j_call: TRBJ2-6
clone_size: once
v_call: TRBV6-5
d_call: .
cdr3_aa: CASSLNRAGANVLTF
cdr3_nt: TGTGCCAGCAGTTTAAACAGGGCTGGGGCCAACGTCCTGACTTTC

j_call: TRBJ1-1
clone_size: .
v_call: TRBV13
d_call: TRBD1
cdr3_aa: CASSPGTGAVNTEAFF
cdr3_nt: TGTGCCAGCAGCCCAGGGACAGGGGCGGTGAACACTGAAGCTTTCTTT

j_call: TRBJ2-1
clone_size: .
v_call: TRBV7-8
d_call: TRBD1
cdr3_aa: CASSLTDRTGYEQFF
cdr3_nt: TGTGCCAGCAGTCTTACGGACAGGACGGGCTATGAGCAGTTCTTC

j_call: TRBJ1-5
clone_size: .
v_call: TRBV14
d_call: .
cdr3_aa: CASSLGGRGNQPQHF
cdr3_nt: TGTGCCAGCAGCCTCGGGGGTAGAGGCAATCAGCCCCAGCATTTT

j_call: TRBJ1-2
clone_size: .
v_call: TRBV7-8
d_call: .
cdr3_aa: CASSLDYYGYTF
cdr3_nt: TGTGCCAGCAGCTTAGATTACTATGGCTACACCTTC

j_call: TRBJ2-4
clone_size: once
v_call: TRBV29-1
d_call: .
cdr3_aa: CSAKGVDIQYF
cdr3_nt: TGCAGCGCTAAGGGGGTAGACATTCAGTACTTC

j_call: TRBJ2-2
clone_size: .
v_call: TRBV6-1
d_call: .
cdr3_aa: CASSAGINTGELFF
cdr3_nt: TGTGCCAGCAGTGCCGGGATTAACACCGGGGAGCTGTTTTTT

j_call: TRBJ1-1
clone_size: .
v_call: TRBV6-5
d_call: .
cdr3_aa: CASSYSGGNTEAFF
cdr3_nt: TGTGCCAGCAGTTACTCCGGTGGGAACACTGAAGCTTTCTTT

j_call: TRBJ2-2
clone_size: .
v_call: TRBV5-1
d_call: TRBD2
cdr3_aa: CATAGGSFTGELFF
cdr3_nt: TGCGCCACCGCCGGGGGGAGTTTCACCGGGGAGCTGTTTTTT

j_call: TRBJ1-2
clone_size: .
v_call: TRBV7-8
d_call: TRBD1
cdr3_aa: CASSLDGTVSYTF
cdr3_nt: TGTGCCAGCAGCTTAGACGGGACAGTAAGCTACACCTTC

j_call: TRBJ2-1
clone_size: .
v_call: TRBV6-5
d_call: TRBD2
cdr3_aa: CASSPPTSRNEQFF
cdr3_nt: TGTGCCAGCAGTCCCCCGACTAGCCGAAATGAGCAGTTCTTC

j_call: TRBJ1-2
clone_size: .
v_call: TRBV10-1
d_call: TRBD1
cdr3_aa: CASSRTGKPCGYGYTF
cdr3_nt: TGCGCCAGCAGTAGGACAGGGAAACCATGCGGCTATGGCTACACCTTC

j_call: TRBJ1-1
clone_size: once
v_call: TRBV19
d_call: .
cdr3_aa: CASSLQAGVTEAFF
cdr3_nt: TGTGCCAGTAGTCTCCAGGCGGGGGTCACTGAAGCTTTCTTT

j_call: TRBJ2-2
clone_size: .
v_call: TRBV7-8
d_call: .
cdr3_aa: CASSPWAGRTGELFF
cdr3_nt: TGTGCCAGCAGCCCCTGGGCGGGGCGAACCGGGGAGCTGTTTTTT

j_call: TRBJ1-4
clone_size: .
v_call: TRBV4-1
d_call: TRBD1
cdr3_aa: CASSPARTGNNEKLFF
cdr3_nt: TGCGCCAGCAGCCCCGCCCGGACAGGAAATAATGAAAAACTGTTTTTT

j_call: TRBJ1-3
clone_size: .
v_call: TRBV6-6
d_call: .
cdr3_aa: CASLGSGNTIYF
cdr3_nt: TGTGCCAGCCTAGGCTCTGGAAACACCATATATTTT

j_call: TRBJ1-3
clone_size: once
v_call: TRBV10-3
d_call: .
cdr3_aa: CAISESGTGNTIYF
cdr3_nt: TGTGCCATCAGTGAGTCGGGGACAGGAAACACCATATATTTT

j_call: TRBJ2-1
clone_size: .
v_call: TRBV5-1
d_call: .
cdr3_aa: CASSLEGGLGNEQFF
cdr3_nt: TGCGCCAGCAGCTTGGAAGGGGGGCTGGGCAATGAGCAGTTCTTC

j_call: TRBJ1-5
clone_size: .
v_call: TRBV27
d_call: .
cdr3_aa: CASRAQGVGPQHF
cdr3_nt: TGTGCCAGCAGAGCGCAGGGTGTAGGGCCCCAGCATTTT

j_call: TRBJ1-2
clone_size: medium-sized
v_call: TRBV10-3
d_call: .
cdr3_aa: CAIGESTGAGGYTF
cdr3_nt: TGTGCCATCGGGGAAAGTACCGGGGCGGGAGGCTACACCTTC

j_call: TRBJ2-1
clone_size: .
v_call: TRBV10-2
d_call: TRBD2
cdr3_aa: CASTSTSGRYNEQFF
cdr3_nt: TGCGCCAGCACCTCGACTAGCGGAAGGTACAATGAGCAGTTCTTC

j_call: TRBJ2-5
clone_size: .
v_call: TRBV29-1
d_call: .
cdr3_aa: CSGRAGKETQYF
cdr3_nt: TGCAGCGGGAGGGCCGGGAAGGAGACCCAGTACTTC

j_call: TRBJ2-3
clone_size: .
v_call: TRBV5-4
d_call: .
cdr3_aa: CASSLPLNTQYF
cdr3_nt: TGTGCCAGCAGCTTGCCTCTCAATACGCAGTATTTT

j_call: TRBJ1-1
clone_size: .
v_call: TRBV5-4
d_call: .
cdr3_aa: CASSLDSMNTEAFF
cdr3_nt: TGTGCCAGCAGCCTGGACTCAATGAACACTGAAGCTTTCTTT

j_call: TRBJ1-6
clone_size: .
v_call: TRBV19
d_call: .
cdr3_aa: CASSLTASSYNSPLHF
cdr3_nt: TGTGCCAGTAGTTTAACAGCTAGCTCCTATAATTCACCCCTCCACTTT

j_call: TRBJ2-5
clone_size: .
v_call: TRBV2
d_call: TRBD2
cdr3_aa: CASSELLAGGLQETQYF
cdr3_nt: TGTGCCAGCAGTGAACTACTAGCGGGGGGCCTGCAAGAGACCCAGTACTTC

j_call: TRBJ1-1
clone_size: .
v_call: TRBV30
d_call: TRBD1
cdr3_aa: CAWSARRGPGDTEAFF
cdr3_nt: TGTGCCTGGAGTGCTCGCAGGGGGCCAGGGGACACTGAAGCTTTCTTT

j_call: TRBJ2-5
clone_size: .
v_call: TRBV2
d_call: .
cdr3_aa: CASRAVSFPGETQYF
cdr3_nt: TGTGCCAGCAGGGCGGTTTCCTTCCCGGGGGAGACCCAGTACTTC

j_call: TRBJ1-4
clone_size: once
v_call: TRBV27
d_call: .
cdr3_aa: CASSFRGGKLFF
cdr3_nt: TGTGCCAGCAGTTTTCGGGGTGGGAAACTGTTTTTT

j_call: TRBJ1-1
clone_size: .
v_call: TRBV30
d_call: TRBD1
cdr3_aa: CAWSVLGRGRTEAFF
cdr3_nt: TGTGCCTGGAGTGTACTAGGGAGGGGGCGAACTGAAGCTTTCTTT

j_call: TRBJ2-7
clone_size: once
v_call: TRBV29-1
d_call: TRBD2
cdr3_aa: CSVRAGDFSDSYEQYF
cdr3_nt: TGCAGCGTTAGAGCGGGAGATTTCTCTGATTCCTACGAGCAGTACTTC

j_call: TRBJ1-5
clone_size: .
v_call: TRBV7-9
d_call: .
cdr3_aa: CASSLTSGGSNQPQHF
cdr3_nt: TGTGCCAGCAGCCTCACCTCCGGGGGCTCTAATCAGCCCCAGCATTTT

j_call: TRBJ2-1
clone_size: .
v_call: TRBV4-3
d_call: .
cdr3_aa: CASSQVLASGPRSVEQFF
cdr3_nt: TGCGCCAGCAGCCAAGTCCTGGCGAGCGGGCCCCGATCCGTTGAGCAGTTCTTC

j_call: TRBJ1-1
clone_size: few
v_call: TRBV18
d_call: .
cdr3_aa: CASSRAGGAAATEAFF
cdr3_nt: TGTGCCAGCTCACGCGCTGGGGGGGCCGCCGCCACTGAAGCTTTCTTT

j_call: TRBJ1-1
clone_size: .
v_call: TRBV5-8
d_call: .
cdr3_aa: CASSSGQNTEAFF
cdr3_nt: TGTGCCAGCAGCTCCGGACAGAACACTGAAGCTTTCTTT

j_call: TRBJ1-2
clone_size: .
v_call: TRBV6-4
d_call: TRBD1
cdr3_aa: CASSEWDSNYGYTF
cdr3_nt: TGTGCCAGCAGTGAATGGGACAGTAACTATGGCTACACCTTC

j_call: TRBJ2-5
clone_size: few
v_call: TRBV11-2
d_call: TRBD2
cdr3_aa: CASSLALLGGRRSGETQYF
cdr3_nt: TGTGCCAGCAGCTTAGCCCTCCTGGGCGGGAGAAGGTCAGGAGAGACCCAGTACTTC

j_call: TRBJ1-2
clone_size: .
v_call: TRBV30
d_call: .
cdr3_aa: CAWSVGWGYTF
cdr3_nt: TGTGCCTGGAGTGTCGGGTGGGGCTACACCTTC

j_call: TRBJ1-4
clone_size: .
v_call: TRBV2
d_call: TRBD1
cdr3_aa: CASTRDRAGEKLFF
cdr3_nt: TGTGCCAGCACTCGGGACAGGGCGGGGGAAAAACTGTTTTTT

j_call: TRBJ1-6
clone_size: .
v_call: TRBV5-1
d_call: .
cdr3_aa: CASRLESSYNSPLHF
cdr3_nt: TGCGCCAGCAGGCTAGAGAGCTCCTATAATTCACCCCTCCACTTT

j_call: TRBJ2-7
clone_size: .
v_call: TRBV5-1
d_call: .
cdr3_aa: CASSLAGGPYEQYF
cdr3_nt: TGCGCCAGCAGCTTGGCCGGGGGGCCCTACGAGCAGTACTTC

j_call: TRBJ1-5
clone_size: .
v_call: TRBV10-1
d_call: .
cdr3_aa: CASRGGQGVRQPQHF
cdr3_nt: TGCGCCAGCAGGGGGGGGCAGGGAGTGCGTCAGCCCCAGCATTTT

j_call: TRBJ1-2
clone_size: .
v_call: TRBV10-1
d_call: TRBD1
cdr3_aa: CASSGAGGARGYTF
cdr3_nt: TGCGCCAGCAGTGGTGCAGGGGGCGCGAGAGGCTACACCTTC

j_call: TRBJ2-7
clone_size: .
v_call: TRBV27
d_call: TRBD1
cdr3_aa: CASSLFLGTGKYEQYF
cdr3_nt: TGTGCCAGCAGTTTATTTCTCGGGACAGGGAAGTACGAGCAGTACTTC

j_call: TRBJ1-5
clone_size: once
v_call: TRBV19
d_call: .
cdr3_aa: CASRGLYNQPQHF
cdr3_nt: TGTGCCAGTAGGGGGCTGTACAATCAGCCCCAGCATTTT